The 17 T cell receptor beta chains listed next were all sequenced from one sample in a study of cytomegalovirus exposure and HLA in healthy donors. PCR employed 60 Vbeta and 13 Jbeta primers. The assay was immunoSEQ multiplex PCR, and TCRdb's table has in-frame clones only and misses some. The sample has 150,000 to 200,000 clones; about 88% are singletons. Sequences were obtained from PBMCs. The origin of the receptors is a girl less than two years old in good health and CMV-seronegative.

The gene calls are TRBV29-1 and TRBJ2-5; the D gene is possibly TRBD1 (6 bases). The CDR3 consists of 15 residues. Trimming removed 3 bases at V and 5 bases at J, with 19 bases between. The germline V gene encodes CDR1 SQVTM and CDR2 ANQGSEA. The CDR3 protein is CSVENPRRGKETQYF. In DNA form, the CDR3 reads TGCAGCGTTGAGAACCCAAGAAGGGGGAAGGAGACCCAGTACTTC. Full variable domain (missing parts from reference TRBV29-1 and TRBJ2-5): SAVISQKPSRDICQRGTSLTIQCQVDSQVTMMFWYRQQPGQSLTLIATANQGSEATYESGFVIDKFPISRPNLTFSTLTVSNMSPEDSSIYLCSVENPRRGKETQYFGPGTRLLVL.

This chain uses TRBV18 with TRBJ2-5, with 7 positions matching TRBD2. J gave up 4 bases and V 3 bases, and 11 bases lay outside the gene matches. This CDR3 region has 16 residues. Germline assignment: CDR1 KGHSH and CDR2 LQKENI. The CDR3 nucleotides are TGTGCCAGCTCACCCAACGATCGGGAGGTAGGAGAGACCCAGTACTTC. Translated, it gives CASSPNDREVGETQYF.

This chain links TRBV11-2 with TRBJ2-5; 8 nucleotides agree with TRBD2. Germline loops: CDR1 SGHAT, CDR2 FQNNGV. There are 13 residues in the CDR3. V lost 5 bases and J lost 3; bases outside the gene matches: 2. CDR3 amino acids: CASSGGLEETQYF. CDR3 DNA: TGTGCCAGCAGCGGGGGACTAGAAGAGACCCAGTACTTC. Variable domain in full (rest from reference TRBV11-2 and TRBJ2-5): EAGVAQSPRYKIIEKRQSVAFWCNPISGHATLYWYQQILGQGPKLLIQFQNNGVVDDSQLPKDRFSAERLKGVDSTLKIQPAKLEDSAVYLCASSGGLEETQYFGPGTRLLVL.

The V gene is TRBV27, the J gene TRBJ1-2; 11 nucleotides match TRBD1. V was pared by 5 bases and J by 6 bases, with 8 bases of the junction left unmatched. CDR3 length equals 15 residues. Germline CDR1 reads MNHEY; CDR2 reads SMNVEV (reference sequence). The CDR3: CASSPGDRGTHGYTF. Written as DNA, the CDR3 is TGTGCCAGCAGTCCTGGGGACAGGGGGACACATGGCTACACCTTC.

V gene TRBV2 combines with J gene TRBJ1-1, with 7 nucleotides matching TRBD1. V shed 5 bases and J 10 bases; nucleotides not matched to a gene: 7. CDR1 and CDR2 (germline): SNHLY, FYNNEI. There are 12 residues in the CDR3. The CDR3 nucleotides are TGTGCCAGCAGTAGGGACAGTCCGCCAGCTTTCTTT. It yields the protein CASSRDSPPAFF.

This chain joins TRBV6-1 and TRBJ2-5, with 8 bases matching TRBD1. Germline CDR1 and CDR2: MNHNS and SASEGT. Trimming cost V 2 bases and J 4 bases; bases outside gene matches: 3. The CDR3 is made up of 14 amino acids. Here the CDR3 reads CASSEWTGRETQYF. As DNA, the CDR3 is TGTGCCAGCAGTGAATGGACAGGGAGAGAGACCCAGTACTTC.

This chain uses TRBV14 with TRBJ2-5, with 7 bases fitting TRBD2. The V gene's germline CDR1 is SGHDN and CDR2 FVKESK. This CDR3 spans 17 amino acids. J lost 2 bases, V lost 0 bases, and 9 bases had no gene match. CDR3 amino acids: CASSQEVPSGIQETQYF. CDR3 coding DNA: TGTGCCAGCAGCCAAGAGGTCCCTAGCGGTATTCAAGAGACCCAGTACTTC.

The chain joins TRBV27 to TRBJ2-1; tentative D call: TRBD2 (6 bases). CDR3 length: 14 residues. Deletions cut 3 bases from V and 9 bases from J, with 15 bases between. Germline lookup yields CDR1 MNHEY and CDR2 SMNVEV (reference sequence). The CDR3 sequence: CASSFGRAGIEQFF. The CDR3 DNA follows: TGTGCCAGCAGTTTTGGCAGGGCGGGGATTGAGCAGTTCTTC.

The chain links TRBV6-1 to TRBJ2-4; no clear D. Germline values: CDR1 MNHNS, CDR2 SASEGT. The CDR3 runs 14 residues. V was shortened by 3 bases and J by 0 bases, with 6 bases between the two germline ends. The CDR3 reads CASSDAGAKNIQYF. The DNA of the CDR3 is TGTGCCAGCAGTGACGCAGGAGCCAAAAACATTCAGTACTTC.

The V and J genes are TRBV14 and TRBJ1-2; D is uncertain. Germline assignment: CDR1 SGHDN and CDR2 FVKESK. This CDR3 has 13 amino acids. Between the trimmed V and J ends, which lost 4 bases and 4 bases, there was a span of 10 bases. CDR3 amino acids: CASSPGVGYGYTF. The DNA for the CDR3 is TGTGCCAGCAGCCCCGGGGTTGGCTATGGCTACACCTTC.

The chain recombines TRBV30 with TRBJ1-4; 7 bases are shared with TRBD1. The germline V gene encodes CDR1 GTSNPN and CDR2 SVGIG (reference sequence). The CDR3 has 14 residues. Trimming at V came to 5 bases and at J to 5 bases, leaving 8 bases not matched to a gene. CDR3 amino acids: CAWARDSLNEKLFF. The CDR3 nucleotides read TGTGCCTGGGCCCGGGACAGCTTGAATGAAAAACTGTTTTTT.

The rearrangement uses TRBV11-2 and TRBJ2-7, with D tentatively TRBD2 (7 bases). Germline V lookup: CDR1 SGHAT, CDR2 FQNNGV. The V and J ends lost 6 bases and 5 bases respectively, with 20 bases between them. This CDR3 has 15 amino acids. Here the CDR3 reads CASRQLRGGAHEQYF. The CDR3 nucleotides read TGTGCCAGCAGACAACTTCGTGGGGGGGCCCACGAGCAGTACTTC.

The chain couples TRBV20-1 to TRBJ1-2; D call uncertain. Trimming pared 4 bases from V and 3 bases from J, leaving 3 bases between. The CDR3 sequence is 10 residues long. The V gene's germline CDR1 is DFQATT and CDR2 SNEGSKA (reference sequence). The CDR3 DNA is TGCAGTGCTACCGACTATGGCTACACCTTC. Translating gives CSATDYGYTF.

The rearrangement joins TRBV27 to TRBJ2-1; 14 nucleotides align to TRBD2. The trim removed 4 bases at V and 10 bases at J, leaving 9 bases unmatched. CDR3 size: 16 residues. Per germline, CDR1 MNHEY and CDR2 SMNVEV (reference sequence). The CDR3 DNA is TGTGCCAGCAGTTCCCTAGGACTAGCGGGAGGACGGGAGCAGTTCTTC. It is translated as CASSSLGLAGGREQFF.

CDR3 bases: TGTGCCAGCAGCCAAGACAAAAACTATGGCTACACCTTC. The encoded protein is CASSQDKNYGYTF. The chain joins TRBV14 to TRBJ1-2; D is unresolved. Germline CDR1 reads SGHDN; CDR2 reads FVKESK. The V end lost 0 bases, the J end lost 2 bases, and 4 bases lay between the germline ends. The CDR3 has 13 amino acids.

This clone was recorded once. This chain joins TRBV5-4 and TRBJ1-2; TRBD1 aligns across 8 bases. V was clipped by 3 bases and J by 7 bases; unmatched bases: 5. CDR1 and CDR2 (germline): SGHNT, YYREEE (reference sequence). The CDR3 runs to 13 residues. The DNA for the CDR3 is TGTGCCAGCAGCTCGGACAGGGAAAGTGGCTACACCTTC. Translating it yields CASSSDRESGYTF.

This chain joins TRBV27 and TRBJ2-4; D unclear. The germline V gene encodes CDR1 MNHEY and CDR2 SMNVEV (reference sequence). This CDR3 is built from 14 residues. Deletions cut 0 bases from V and 0 bases from J, with 3 bases between. The CDR3 DNA reads as TGTGCCAGCAGTTTATCCTTAGCCAAAAACATTCAGTACTTC. Protein: CASSLSLAKNIQYF.